This note documents a single T cell receptor beta chain sequence. What it binds is not known. The sample belongs to a study of beta chain features in type 1 diabetes. Study-level background: All samples yielded around 98,000,000 examined sorted cells.

Every bit of the isolated RNA underwent reverse transcription, so sequencing read expressed TCRB transcripts. Clones were sequenced by immunoSEQ multiplex PCR, and TCRdb holds only the in-frame ones, with some missing. The table records some 410,000 clones, approximately 13% of them present only once. Regarding the study as a whole: A moderate, significant TCRB CDR3 shortening appeared in type 1 diabetes across four CD4+ subsets. Fewer junction insertions and more nucleotide deletions appeared in type 1 diabetes patients.

What was sequenced was naive CD4+ T cells from blood. The clonotype was recovered from a man younger than 45 in good health.

CDR3 loop: CASSSRQGPNYEQYF. The DNA for the CDR3 is TGTGCCAGCAGCTCAAGACAGGGACCAAACTACGAGCAGTACTTC. The chain links TRBV9 to TRBJ2-7; 7 bases line up with TRBD1. CDR3 length: 15 residues. After removal of 4 bases from V and 3 bases from J, the junction contained 10 bases not matched to a gene. CDR1 SGDLS and CDR2 YYNGEE come from the germline V gene.